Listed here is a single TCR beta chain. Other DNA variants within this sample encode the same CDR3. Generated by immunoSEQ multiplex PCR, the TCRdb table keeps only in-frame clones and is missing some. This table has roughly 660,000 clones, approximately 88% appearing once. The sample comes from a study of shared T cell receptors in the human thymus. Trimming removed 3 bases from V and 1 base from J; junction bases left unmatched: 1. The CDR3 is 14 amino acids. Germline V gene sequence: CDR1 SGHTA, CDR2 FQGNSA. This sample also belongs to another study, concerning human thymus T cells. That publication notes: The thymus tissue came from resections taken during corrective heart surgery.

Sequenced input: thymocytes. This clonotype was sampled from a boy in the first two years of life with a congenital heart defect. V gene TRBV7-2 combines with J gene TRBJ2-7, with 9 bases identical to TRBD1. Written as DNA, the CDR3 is TGTGCCAGCAGCTTGACAGGGGGTTCCTACGAGCAGTACTTC. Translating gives CASSLTGGSYEQYF.